Following are 9 T cell receptor beta chains from one sample sequenced in a study of T cell responses to AZD1222 COVID-19 vaccine. TCRdb's copy holds only in-frame clones and misses some; the assay was immunoSEQ multiplex PCR. The sample contains around 110,000 clones, about 90% of which appear only once. Sequences were derived from peripheral blood, sampled on day 0 of AZD1222 vaccination. All receptors come from an adult in good health.

This clone was detected only a few times. The chain carries TRBV15 and TRBJ2-2; tentatively, D is TRBD1 (5 bases). The germline V gene has CDR1 LNHNV and CDR2 YYDKDF (reference sequence). Trimming left V 0 bases short and J 3 bases short, with 11 bases between. The CDR3 sequence is 16 residues long. The CDR3 coding sequence is TGTGCCACCAGCAGAGATTTGGCAGGGTACACCGGGGAGCTGTTTTTT. This codes for CATSRDLAGYTGELFF.

This chain joins TRBV7-2 and TRBJ2-7, with TRBD2 matching 13 bases. The CDR3 loop spans 16 amino acids. The V segment lost 3 bases and the J segment 4 bases; nucleotides outside the gene matches: 6. The germline CDR1 and CDR2 sequences are SGHTA and FQGNSA. The CDR3 DNA reads TGTGCCAGCAGCTTCGCGACTAGCGGGGGGTTTTACGAGCAGTACTTC. This encodes CASSFATSGGFYEQYF.

The V and J genes are TRBV4-3 and TRBJ2-7; the match to TRBD1 covers 8 bases. Germline CDR1 LGHNA, CDR2 YSLEER. V trimming: 1 base; J trimming: 4 bases; junction bases outside the gene matches: 3. The CDR3 runs 14 residues. Here the CDR3 DNA reads TGCGCCAGCAGCCAAGGGACAGGGAAGTACGAGCAGTACTTC. This encodes CASSQGTGKYEQYF.

The gene calls are TRBV28 and TRBJ1-2; TRBD1 might be the D (6 bases). CDR3 size: 14 residues. Germline V gene sequence: CDR1 MDHEN, CDR2 SYDVKM. Trimming stripped 6 bases from V and 6 bases from J, with 17 bases between. The CDR3: CASRVPGGAHGYTF. CDR3 DNA: TGTGCCAGCAGGGTACCCGGGGGCGCGCATGGCTACACCTTC.

The J gene is TRBJ1-2, the V gene TRBV29-1; D call uncertain. This CDR3 spans 15 amino acids. CDR1 and CDR2 (germline): SQVTM, ANQGSEA. V was cut by 4 bases and J by 2 bases, with 17 bases left in between. CDR3 sequence: CSVALVRRANYGYTF. CDR3 sequence (DNA): TGCAGCGTTGCCTTGGTCCGGCGGGCGAACTATGGCTACACCTTC.

The rearrangement links TRBV5-1 to TRBJ2-5; D uncertain. Trimming stripped 0 bases from V and 2 bases from J, with 8 bases between. Germline loops: CDR1 SGHRS, CDR2 YFSETQ. This CDR3 contains 14 residues. CDR3 DNA sequence: TGCGCCAGCAGCTTGGGGACGACACAAGAGACCCAGTACTTC. Translation gives CASSLGTTQETQYF.

This sequence joins TRBV12-3 or TRBV12-4 and TRBJ2-7; 9 bases align to TRBD1. Trimming took 4 bases from V and 5 from J; bases not matched to a gene: 3. This CDR3 region has 13 residues. The CDR3 is CASSSDRGHEQYF. In DNA, the CDR3 is TGTGCCAGCAGTTCGGACAGGGGCCACGAGCAGTACTTC.

This clone was recorded only once. This chain links TRBV6-5 with TRBJ2-1, with 13 bases identical to TRBD2. Germline-derived CDR1 and CDR2 are MNHEY and SVGAGI. V gave up 6 bases and J gave up 10 bases; unmatched junction bases: 6. The CDR3 consists of 14 residues. CDR3: CASRRGTSGTEQFF. Written as DNA, the CDR3 is TGTGCCAGCAGGAGGGGGACTAGCGGGACAGAGCAGTTCTTC.

The chain joins TRBV9 to TRBJ2-1; 11 positions match TRBD2. Unmatched junction bases numbered 6, after V lost 3 bases and J lost 4 bases. The germline CDR1 and CDR2 sequences are SGDLS and YYNGEE. There are 16 residues in the CDR3. CDR3 loop: CASSALSGGAYNEQFF. CDR3 bases: TGTGCCAGCAGCGCCCTTAGCGGGGGGGCTTACAATGAGCAGTTCTTC.